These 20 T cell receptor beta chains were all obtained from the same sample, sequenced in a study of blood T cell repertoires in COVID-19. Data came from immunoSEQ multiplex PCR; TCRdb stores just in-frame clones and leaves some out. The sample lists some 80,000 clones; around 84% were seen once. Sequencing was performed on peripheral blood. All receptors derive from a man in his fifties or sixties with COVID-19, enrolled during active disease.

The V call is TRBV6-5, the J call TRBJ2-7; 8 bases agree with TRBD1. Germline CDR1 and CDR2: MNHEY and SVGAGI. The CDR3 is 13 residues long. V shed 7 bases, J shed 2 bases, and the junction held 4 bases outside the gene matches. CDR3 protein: CASNKQGAYEQYF. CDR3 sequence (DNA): TGTGCCAGCAACAAACAGGGGGCCTACGAGCAGTACTTC.

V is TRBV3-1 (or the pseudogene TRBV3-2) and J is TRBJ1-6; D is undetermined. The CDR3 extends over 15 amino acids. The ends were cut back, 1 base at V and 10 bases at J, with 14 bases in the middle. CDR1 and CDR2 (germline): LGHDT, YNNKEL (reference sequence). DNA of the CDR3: TGTGCCAGCAGCCAAGGAGGTGCCCGGCAATCACCCCTCCACTTT. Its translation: CASSQGGARQSPLHF.

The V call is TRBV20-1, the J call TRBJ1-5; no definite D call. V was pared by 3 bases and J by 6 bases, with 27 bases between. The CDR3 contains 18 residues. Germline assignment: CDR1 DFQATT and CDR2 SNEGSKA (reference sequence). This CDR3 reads CSASRLRPPRRTSQPQHF. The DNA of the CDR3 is TGCAGTGCTAGTCGTTTGAGACCCCCGAGGAGAACTAGTCAGCCCCAGCATTTT.

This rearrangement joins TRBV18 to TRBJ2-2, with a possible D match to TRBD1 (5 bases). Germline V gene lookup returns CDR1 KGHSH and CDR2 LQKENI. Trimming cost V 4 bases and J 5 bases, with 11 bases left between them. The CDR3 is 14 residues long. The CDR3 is CASSLQAMTGELFF. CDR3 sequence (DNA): TGTGCCAGCTCACTACAGGCGATGACCGGGGAGCTGTTTTTT.

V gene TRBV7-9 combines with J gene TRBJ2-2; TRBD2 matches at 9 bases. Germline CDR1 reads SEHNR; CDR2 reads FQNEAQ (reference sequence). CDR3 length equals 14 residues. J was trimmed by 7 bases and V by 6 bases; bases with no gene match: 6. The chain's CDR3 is CASRVAGAGGELFF. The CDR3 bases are TGTGCCAGCAGGGTAGCGGGAGCTGGCGGGGAGCTGTTTTTT.

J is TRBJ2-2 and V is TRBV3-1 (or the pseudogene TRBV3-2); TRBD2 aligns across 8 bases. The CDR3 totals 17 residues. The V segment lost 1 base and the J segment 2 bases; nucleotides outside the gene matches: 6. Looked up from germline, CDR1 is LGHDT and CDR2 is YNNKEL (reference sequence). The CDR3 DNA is TGTGCCAGCAGCCAAGGCGGTCGGGGGGGAAACACCGGGGAGCTGTTTTTT. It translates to CASSQGGRGGNTGELFF.

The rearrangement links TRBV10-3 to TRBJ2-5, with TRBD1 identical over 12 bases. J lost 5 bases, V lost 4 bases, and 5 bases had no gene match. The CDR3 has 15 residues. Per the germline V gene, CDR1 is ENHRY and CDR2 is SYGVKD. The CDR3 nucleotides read TGTGCCATCAGTGGGGGACAGGGGGCGCGGGAGACCCAGTACTTC. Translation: CAISGGQGARETQYF.

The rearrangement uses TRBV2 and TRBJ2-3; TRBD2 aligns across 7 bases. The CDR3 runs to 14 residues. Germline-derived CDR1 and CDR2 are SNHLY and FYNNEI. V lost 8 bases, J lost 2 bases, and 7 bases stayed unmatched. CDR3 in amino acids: CASRGGTNTDTQYF. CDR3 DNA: TGTGCCAGCCGTGGCGGGACTAACACAGATACGCAGTATTTT.

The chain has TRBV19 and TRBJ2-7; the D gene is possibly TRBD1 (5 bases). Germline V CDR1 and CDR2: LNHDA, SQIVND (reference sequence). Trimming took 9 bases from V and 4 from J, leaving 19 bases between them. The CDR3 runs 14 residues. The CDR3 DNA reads TGTGCCAGCGGTAAGTCAGTGACAGATTACGAGCAGTACTTC. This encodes CASGKSVTDYEQYF.

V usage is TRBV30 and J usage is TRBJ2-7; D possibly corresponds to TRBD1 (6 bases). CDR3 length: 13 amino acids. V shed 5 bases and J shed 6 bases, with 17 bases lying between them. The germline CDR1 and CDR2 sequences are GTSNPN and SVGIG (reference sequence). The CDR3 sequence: CAWAPGGGAEQYF. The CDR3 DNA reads TGTGCCTGGGCCCCTGGGGGCGGTGCCGAGCAGTACTTC.

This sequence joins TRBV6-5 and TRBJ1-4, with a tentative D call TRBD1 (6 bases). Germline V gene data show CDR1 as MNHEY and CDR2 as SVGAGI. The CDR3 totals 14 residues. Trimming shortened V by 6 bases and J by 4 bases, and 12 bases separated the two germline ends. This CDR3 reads CASSRRGGNEKLFF. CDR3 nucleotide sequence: TGTGCCAGCAGCAGGAGGGGGGGTAATGAAAAACTGTTTTTT.

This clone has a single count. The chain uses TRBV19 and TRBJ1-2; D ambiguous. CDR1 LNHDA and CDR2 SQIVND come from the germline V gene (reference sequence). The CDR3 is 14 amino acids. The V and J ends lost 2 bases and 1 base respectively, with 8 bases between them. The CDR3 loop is CASSISGLNYGYTF. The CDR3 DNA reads TGTGCCAGTAGTATAAGCGGTCTTAACTATGGCTACACCTTC.

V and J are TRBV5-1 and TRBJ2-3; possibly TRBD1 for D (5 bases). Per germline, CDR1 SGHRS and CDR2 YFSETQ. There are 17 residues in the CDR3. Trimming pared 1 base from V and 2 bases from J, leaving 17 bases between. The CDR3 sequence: CASSLFVGGAHTDTQYF. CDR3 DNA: TGCGCCAGCAGCTTGTTTGTGGGTGGGGCTCACACAGATACGCAGTATTTT.

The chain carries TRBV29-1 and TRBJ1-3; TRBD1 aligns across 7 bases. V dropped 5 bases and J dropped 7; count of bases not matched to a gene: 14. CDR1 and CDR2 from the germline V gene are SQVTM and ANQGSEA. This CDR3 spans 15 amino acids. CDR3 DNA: TGCAGCGTTATCCTCATGACAGGGCCGGCGAACACCATATATTTT. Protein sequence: CSVILMTGPANTIYF.

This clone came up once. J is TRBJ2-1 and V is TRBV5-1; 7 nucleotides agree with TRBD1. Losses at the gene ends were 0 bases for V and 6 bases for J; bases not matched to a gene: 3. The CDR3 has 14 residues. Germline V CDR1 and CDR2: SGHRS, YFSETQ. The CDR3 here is CASSLGQGVNEQFF. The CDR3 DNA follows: TGCGCCAGCAGCTTGGGGCAGGGGGTCAATGAGCAGTTCTTC.

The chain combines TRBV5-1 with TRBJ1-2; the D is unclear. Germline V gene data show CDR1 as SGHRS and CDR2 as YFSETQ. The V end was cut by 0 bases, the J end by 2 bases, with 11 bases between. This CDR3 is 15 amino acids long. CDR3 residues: CASSLGADFNYGYTF. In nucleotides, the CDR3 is TGCGCCAGCAGCTTGGGAGCGGATTTCAACTATGGCTACACCTTC. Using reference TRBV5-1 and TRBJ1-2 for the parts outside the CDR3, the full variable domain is KAGVTQTPRYLIKTRGQQVTLSCSPISGHRSVSWYQQTPGQGLQFLFEYFSETQRNKGNFPGRFSGRQFSNSRSEMNVSTLELGDSALYLCASSLGADFNYGYTFGSGTRLTVV.

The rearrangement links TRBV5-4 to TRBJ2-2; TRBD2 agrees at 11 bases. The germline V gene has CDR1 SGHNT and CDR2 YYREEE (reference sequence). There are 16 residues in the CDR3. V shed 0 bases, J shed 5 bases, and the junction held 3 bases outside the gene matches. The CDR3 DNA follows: TGTGCCAGCAGCTTGGCCACTAGCGGGAGTACCGGGGAGCTGTTTTTT. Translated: CASSLATSGSTGELFF.

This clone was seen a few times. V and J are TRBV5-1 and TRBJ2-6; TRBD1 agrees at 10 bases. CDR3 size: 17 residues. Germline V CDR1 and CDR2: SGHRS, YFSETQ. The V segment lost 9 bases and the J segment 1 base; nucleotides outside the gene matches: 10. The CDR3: CAKIPGQGSSGANVLTF. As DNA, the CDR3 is TGCGCCAAAATACCGGGACAGGGGTCTTCTGGGGCCAACGTCCTGACTTTC.

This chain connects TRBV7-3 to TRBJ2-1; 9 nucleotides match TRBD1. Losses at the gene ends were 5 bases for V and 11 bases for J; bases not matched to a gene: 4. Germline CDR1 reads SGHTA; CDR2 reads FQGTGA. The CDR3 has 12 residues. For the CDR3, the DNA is TGTGCCAGCAGCCCCGGGACAGGGAAGCAGTTCTTC. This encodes CASSPGTGKQFF.

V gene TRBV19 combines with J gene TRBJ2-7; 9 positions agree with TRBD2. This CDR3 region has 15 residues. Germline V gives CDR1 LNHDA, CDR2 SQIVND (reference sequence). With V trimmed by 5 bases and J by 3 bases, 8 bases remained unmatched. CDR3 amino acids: CASSSQPTSGYEQYF. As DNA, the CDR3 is TGTGCCAGTAGTTCCCAACCGACTAGCGGCTACGAGCAGTACTTC. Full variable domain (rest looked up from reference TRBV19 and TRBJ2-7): DGGITQSPKYLFRKEGQNVTLSCEQNLNHDAMYWYRQDPGQGLRLIYYSQIVNDFQKGDIAEGYSVSREKKESFPLTVTSAQKNPTAFYLCASSSQPTSGYEQYFGPGTRLTVT.